Detailed here is one T cell receptor (beta chain). Its specificity is unknown. V was trimmed by 0 bases and J by 5 bases, leaving 13 bases between them. This CDR3 has 15 residues. CDR1 is MGHRA, CDR2 YSYEKL, per germline. TCR analog templates of synthetic origin were spiked into each PCR. Measured with immunoSEQ multiplex PCR; TCRdb has only the in-frame clones, and not every one. The table lists about 36,000 clones, about 80% of them singletons. The sample belongs to a study of PD-L1 blockade in urothelial cancer. About the study: Patients went on atezolizumab in about 2014, receiving 1,200 mg intravenously every 3 weeks.

Study-wide points: For durable-benefit patients, tumor-associated blood clones expanded more at 3 weeks.

The sample's time point: peripheral blood 6 weeks after treatment start. This specimen was PBMCs, taken around atezolizumab (anti-PD-L1) treatment. The origin of this receptor is a man aged 40-49 years with urothelial cancer. The chain joins TRBV4-1 to TRBJ1-2; D remains unclear. CDR3 region: CASSQDEGAVYGYTF. The CDR3 DNA is TGCGCCAGCAGCCAAGATGAGGGAGCGGTGTATGGCTACACCTTC.